Listed below are T cell receptor beta chains from one sample, sequenced in a study of cytomegalovirus exposure and HLA in healthy donors. The table came from immunoSEQ multiplex PCR; TCRdb's copy has only in-frame clones and leaves some out. The repertoire includes about 200,000 clones, about 86% of them detected once, and around 0.31% sits in the top ten. The specimen was PBMCs. These receptor sequences come from a woman younger than 45 in good health and CMV-seronegative. Both conserved end residues are part of each CDR3.

CDR3	J	V
CAHMTESYEQYF	TRBJ2-7	TRBV30
CAISALAGALGSGELFF	TRBJ2-2	TRBV10-3
CASSPRSNQPQHF	TRBJ1-5	TRBV27
CASRKGQTYNEQFF	TRBJ2-1	TRBV6-1
CASSLTTGLAGVAGNIQYF	TRBJ2-4	TRBV14
CASRPNGRGREQYF	TRBJ2-7	TRBV28
CASSLDGTGGNQPQHF	TRBJ1-5	TRBV4-2
CSAWTSGSVGEQYF	.	TRBV29-1
CASSQGDRALGYTF	TRBJ1-2	TRBV4-1
CASSPNRANYGYTF	TRBJ1-2	TRBV6-4
CASSARVLDTEAFF	TRBJ1-1	TRBV28
CASSPAAGAMGTDTQYF	TRBJ2-3	TRBV5-1
CASSATGNYGYTF	TRBJ1-2	TRBV5-6
CASSLGGTSGDTQYF	TRBJ2-3	TRBV5-4
CASSSINSGANVLTF	TRBJ2-6	TRBV7-9
CASSSLTGRLLSNYGYTF	TRBJ1-2	TRBV19
CASSPEGFGTDTQYF	TRBJ2-3	TRBV7-3
CAWSGDLSSYEQYF	TRBJ2-7	TRBV30
CASSLTSGRAYEQYF	TRBJ2-7	TRBV27
CASSQSTVSGNTIYF	TRBJ1-3	TRBV4-1
CASSEQGGTQYF	TRBJ2-5	TRBV2
CASREDRERGTEAFF	TRBJ1-1	TRBV2
CASRLGGGTYEQYF	TRBJ2-7	TRBV6-4
CSVDRGRRDEQFF	TRBJ2-1	TRBV29-1
CASSGAPRGGELFF	TRBJ2-2	TRBV11-3
CASSYTDRPPTGELFF	TRBJ2-2	TRBV6-5
CASSLRGDSYEQYF	TRBJ2-7	TRBV28
CASSSLDRVPTKNIQYF	TRBJ2-4	TRBV27
CASSSWTGEQFF	TRBJ2-1	TRBV7-9
CASSLVPAGAYYNEQFF	TRBJ2-1	TRBV11-2
CASSQDWEGLPSVNTGELFF	TRBJ2-2	TRBV14
CASSESPRGKRDGYTF	TRBJ1-2	TRBV25-1
CASSLLIGQASYNEQFF	TRBJ2-1	TRBV28
CASSLSLAGGLSYNEQFF	TRBJ2-1	TRBV7-8
CASSVSATNYGYTF	TRBJ1-2	TRBV11-2
CASSLGGHSSGNTIYF	TRBJ1-3	TRBV5-1
CASRPDAARRELFF	TRBJ2-2	TRBV28
CASSAGTGRWNTIYF	TRBJ1-3	TRBV9
CASSQDVDYGYTF	TRBJ1-2	TRBV4-2
CASSEAYEQYF	TRBJ2-7	TRBV7-9
CASSDRGPNSPLHF	TRBJ1-6	TRBV4-1
CASSIEPTQVYSNQPQHF	TRBJ1-5	TRBV19
CAISSSGEKQFF	TRBJ2-1	TRBV10-3
CASSPPPGETQYF	TRBJ2-5	TRBV6-6
CASSLAGRGSPLHF	TRBJ1-6	TRBV5-1
CSVDSGANYGYTF	TRBJ1-2	TRBV29-1
CASSLHEDTGELFF	TRBJ2-2	TRBV7-3
CASSLAASEETQYF	TRBJ2-5	TRBV7-2
CASSRDNTGRTGYTF	TRBJ1-2	TRBV19
CSVDRGFYNEQFF	TRBJ2-1	TRBV29-1